What follows is one T cell receptor (beta chain) and its context. Its antigen is currently unknown. The data derive from a study of T cell repertoires in cytomegalovirus infection. Looking at the study overall: Use of recently identified HLA-C-restricted and well-studied HLA-B-restricted CMV epitopes was part of the study.

TCRdb called the reads again in MiXCR, with one record for every CDR3 protein. The table lists under 350,000 distinct CDR3 sequences, less than 25% of them singletons. CDR1 SGHTA and CDR2 FQGNSA come from the germline V gene. The CDR3 is 14 amino acids. Trimming removed 3 bases from V and 6 bases from J, with 15 bases in between. This material consisted of cultured PBMCs, taken from culture after CMV antigen stimulation. The chain has TRBV7-2 and TRBJ2-7; D is uncertain. This receptor was taken from a human donor in good health (CMV status not recorded). Some clones in this sample may be carry-over from other donors' samples. The DNA for the CDR3 is TGTGCCAGCAGCTTCCCCGGCGGCCCCTGCGAGCAGTACTTC. It is translated as CASSFPGGPCEQYF. The full variable domain, its missing parts supplied by reference TRBV7-2 and TRBJ2-7, is GAGVSQSPSNKVTEKGKDVELRCDPISGHTALYWYRQSLGQGLEFLIYFQGNSAPDKSGLPSDRFSAERTGGSVSTLTIQRTQQEDSAVYLCASSFPGGPCEQYFGPGTRLTVT.